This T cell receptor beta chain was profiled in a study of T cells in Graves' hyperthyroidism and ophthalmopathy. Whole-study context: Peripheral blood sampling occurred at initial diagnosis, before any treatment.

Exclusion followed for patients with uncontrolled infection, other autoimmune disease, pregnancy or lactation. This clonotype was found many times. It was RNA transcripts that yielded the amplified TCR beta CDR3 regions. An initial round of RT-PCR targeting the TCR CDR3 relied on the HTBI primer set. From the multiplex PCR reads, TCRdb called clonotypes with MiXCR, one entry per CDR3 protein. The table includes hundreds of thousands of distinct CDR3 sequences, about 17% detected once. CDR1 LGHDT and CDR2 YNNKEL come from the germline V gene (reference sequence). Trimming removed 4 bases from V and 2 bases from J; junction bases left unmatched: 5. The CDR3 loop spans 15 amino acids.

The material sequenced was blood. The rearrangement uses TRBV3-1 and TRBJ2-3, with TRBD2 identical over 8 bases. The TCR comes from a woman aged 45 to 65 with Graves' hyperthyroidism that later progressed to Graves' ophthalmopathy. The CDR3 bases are TGTGCCAGCAGCCCGAACGGGGGGGTCACAGATACGCAGTATTTT. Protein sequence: CASSPNGGVTDTQYF.